This TCR beta chain stems from a study of blood T cell repertoires in COVID-19. Study context: Samples came from the United States, Italy and Spain, spanning acute and convalescent COVID-19.

The V gene's germline CDR1 is SEHNR and CDR2 FQNEAQ (reference sequence). This CDR3 contains 15 residues. The J segment lost 13 bases and the V segment lost 3 bases, leaving 14 bases of the junction unmatched. In the authors' workflow: Quantification of nucleated cells was approximated via reference gene primer amplification. Sequencing used immunoSEQ multiplex PCR; TCRdb keeps in-frame clones, though not all of them. From that table come the V and J calls and clone size; the DNA was used to work out D and trimming. In the table there are around 200,000 clones, around 79% of which are singletons. V and J are TRBV7-9 and TRBJ1-4, with 7 bases identical to TRBD1. Sequenced: peripheral blood. The TCR comes from a man aged 45-65 years who had recovered from COVID-19. The CDR3 sequence: CASSFTTGSGDRLFF. For the CDR3, the DNA is TGTGCCAGCAGCTTTACGACAGGGTCCGGAGATAGACTGTTTTTT.